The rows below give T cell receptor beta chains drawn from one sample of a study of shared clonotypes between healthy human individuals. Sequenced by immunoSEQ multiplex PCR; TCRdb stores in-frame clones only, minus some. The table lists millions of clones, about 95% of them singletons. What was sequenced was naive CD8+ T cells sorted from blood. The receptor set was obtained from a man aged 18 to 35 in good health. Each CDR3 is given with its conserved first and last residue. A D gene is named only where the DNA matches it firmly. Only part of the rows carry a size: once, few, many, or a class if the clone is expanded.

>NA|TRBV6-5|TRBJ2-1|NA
TGTGCCAGCAGAGAATGGCTGAGCTCCTACAATGAGCAGTTCTTC
CASREWLSSYNEQFF
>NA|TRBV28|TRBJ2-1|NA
TGTGCCAGCAGTCCGGTCGGACTTACCTACAATGAGCAGTTCTTC
CASSPVGLTYNEQFF
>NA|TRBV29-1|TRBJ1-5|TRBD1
TGCAGCGTTGATGGGACAGGGGACAATCAGCCCCAGCATTTT
CSVDGTGDNQPQHF
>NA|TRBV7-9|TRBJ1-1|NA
TGTGCCAGCAGCCCACTCAGGGGTACTGAAGCTTTCTTT
CASSPLRGTEAFF
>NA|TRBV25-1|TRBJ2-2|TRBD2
TGTGCCAGCAGTGAATTTGGCGGGAGGGCCGGGGAGCTGTTTTTT
CASSEFGGRAGELFF
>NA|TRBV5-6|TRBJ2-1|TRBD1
TGTGCCAGCAGCACACAGGGGAATGAGCAGTTCTTC
CASSTQGNEQFF
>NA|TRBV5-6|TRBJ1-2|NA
TGTGCCAGCAGCTTCTCTGTAGCTCTTGCAATGTATGGCTACACCTTC
CASSFSVALAMYGYTF
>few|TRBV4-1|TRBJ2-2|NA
TGCGCCAGCAGCCAAGATTTTGACACGGAACGGGAGCTGTTTTTT
CASSQDFDTERELFF
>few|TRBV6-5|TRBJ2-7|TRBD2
TGTGCCAGCGCCGTGGGAGCGGGGGGTTACGAGCAGTACTTC
CASAVGAGGYEQYF
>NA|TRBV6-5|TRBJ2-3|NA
TGTGCCAGCAGTACCCTGGGGGCGGCAGCAGATACGCAGTATTTT
CASSTLGAAADTQYF
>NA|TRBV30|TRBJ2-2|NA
TGTGCCTGGAACGAAGTAAACACCGGGGAGCTGTTTTTT
CAWNEVNTGELFF
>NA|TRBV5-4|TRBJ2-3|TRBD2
TGTGCCAGCAGACCTAATCCGGGACTACCAGATACGCAGTATTTT
CASRPNPGLPDTQYF
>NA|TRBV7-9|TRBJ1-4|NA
TGTGCCAGCAGCCCCCTTGATGAAAAACTGTTTTTT
CASSPLDEKLFF
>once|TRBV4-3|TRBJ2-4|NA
TGCGCCAGCAGCCAGAGCCGCTGGGATGGCATTCAGTACTTC
CASSQSRWDGIQYF
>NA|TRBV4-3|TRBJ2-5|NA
TGCGCCAGCAGCCAAGATTGGTCTAGTCGGGGAGAGACCCAGTACTTC
CASSQDWSSRGETQYF
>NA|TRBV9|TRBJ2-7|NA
TGTGCCAGCAGCGTAGACCCAGGGATTTCCTACGAGCAGTACTTC
CASSVDPGISYEQYF
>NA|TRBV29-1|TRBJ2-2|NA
TGCAGCGTTGGGAATTCGAACACCGGGGAGCTGTTTTTT
CSVGNSNTGELFF
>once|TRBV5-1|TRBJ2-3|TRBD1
TGCGCCAGCAGCCCTGACAGGGGCTACGGTTTCGGCACAGATACGCAGTATTTT
CASSPDRGYGFGTDTQYF
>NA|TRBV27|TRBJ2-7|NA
TGTGCCAGCAGTCCCGCCTCCCGGGGTGACGAGCAGTACTTC
CASSPASRGDEQYF
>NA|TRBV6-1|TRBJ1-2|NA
TGTGCCAGCAGCCACAGGTTGGGGGACTATGGCTACACCTTC
CASSHRLGDYGYTF
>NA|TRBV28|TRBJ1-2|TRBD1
TGTGCCAGCAGCTTGGACAGGGGGATCAATGGCTACACCTTC
CASSLDRGINGYTF
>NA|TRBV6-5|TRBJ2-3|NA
TGTGCCAGCAGTTACGGTGGGAGCACAGATACGCAGTATTTT
CASSYGGSTDTQYF
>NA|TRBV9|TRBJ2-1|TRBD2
TGTGCCAGCAGCCCAGGGCGGTGGGGACTAGACAATGAGCAGTTCTTC
CASSPGRWGLDNEQFF
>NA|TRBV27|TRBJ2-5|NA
TGTGCCAGCAGTCATGCAAGGGGAGGCGGGGAGACCCAGTACTTC
CASSHARGGGETQYF
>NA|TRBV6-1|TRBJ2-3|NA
TGTGCCAGCAGTGAAGCGGGCAGCACAAAGGGGGTTTCAACAGATACGCAGTATTTT
CASSEAGSTKGVSTDTQYF
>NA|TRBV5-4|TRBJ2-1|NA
TGTGCCAGCAGCTTGATAGCGGATAGTTCCTACAATGAGCAGTTCTTC
CASSLIADSSYNEQFF
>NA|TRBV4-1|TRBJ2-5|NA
TGCGCCAGCAGCTTCACAGGGTTCCAAGAGACCCAGTACTTC
CASSFTGFQETQYF
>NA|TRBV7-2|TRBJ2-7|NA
TGTGCCAGCAGCTCTTCTTTCGGCGGCTACGAGCAGTACTTC
CASSSSFGGYEQYF
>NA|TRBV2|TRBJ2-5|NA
TGTGCCAGCAGTGAAGGTCGAGGCCAGGAGACCCAGTACTTC
CASSEGRGQETQYF
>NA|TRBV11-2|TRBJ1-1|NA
TGTGCCAGCAGCCCGGGGTCCGGGGTTGGGACTGAAGCTTTCTTT
CASSPGSGVGTEAFF
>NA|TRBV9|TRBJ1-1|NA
TGTGCCAGCAGCGCCGGGACGGCTGAAGCTTTCTTT
CASSAGTAEAFF
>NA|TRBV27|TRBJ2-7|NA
TGTGCCAGCAGTTTAATAGGATCCGAGCAGTACTTC
CASSLIGSEQYF
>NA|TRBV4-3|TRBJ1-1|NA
TGCGCCAGCAGCCAAGGCCATGAAGCTTTCTTT
CASSQGHEAFF
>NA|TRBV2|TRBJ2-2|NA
TGTGCCAGCAGGGACCTGACTGATGGCACCGGGGAGCTGTTTTTT
CASRDLTDGTGELFF
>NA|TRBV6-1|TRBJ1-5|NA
TGTGCCAGCACCCGCCCGGTTAGTCAGCCCCAGCATTTT
CASTRPVSQPQHF
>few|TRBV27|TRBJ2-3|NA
TGTGCCAGCAGTCCAGGGGGCACAGATACGCAGTATTTT
CASSPGGTDTQYF
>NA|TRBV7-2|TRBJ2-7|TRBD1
TGTGCCAGCAGCTCTCGGGACAGTGCAATCTACGAGCAGTACTTC
CASSSRDSAIYEQYF
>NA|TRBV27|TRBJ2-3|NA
TGTGCCAGCAGTTTGGGGCAGATAACTAGCACAGATACGCAGTATTTT
CASSLGQITSTDTQYF
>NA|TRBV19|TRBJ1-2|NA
TGTGCCAGTAGTATTGATGGGACTGAGGGTTACTATGGCTACACCTTC
CASSIDGTEGYYGYTF
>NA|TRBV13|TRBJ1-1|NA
TGTGCCAGCAGCCCGGACAGATTGAACACTGAAGCTTTCTTT
CASSPDRLNTEAFF
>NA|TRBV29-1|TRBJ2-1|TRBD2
TGCAGCGTTGGGGCGGGAGTAGCTTCCTACAATGAGCAGTTCTTC
CSVGAGVASYNEQFF
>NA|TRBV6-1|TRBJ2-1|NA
TGTGCCAGCAGTGAGAGGACTCACAATGAGCAGTTCTTC
CASSERTHNEQFF
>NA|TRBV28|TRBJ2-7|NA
TGTGCCAGCAGTTCCACGGGGGGCGATTACGAGCAGTACTTC
CASSSTGGDYEQYF
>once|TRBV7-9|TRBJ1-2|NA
TGTGCCAGCAGCCCCTTCGGTGGAGGCAATAACTATGGCTACACCTTC
CASSPFGGGNNYGYTF
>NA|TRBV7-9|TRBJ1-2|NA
TGTGCCAGCAGCTTAATTCTGATCCGGGGGGCGCCGGGCTACACCTTC
CASSLILIRGAPGYTF
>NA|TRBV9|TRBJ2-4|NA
TGTGCCAGCAGCGCCGGAAACATTCAGTACTTC
CASSAGNIQYF
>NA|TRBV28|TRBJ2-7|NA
TGTGCCAGCAGTTTACTAATGTCATACGAGCAGTACTTC
CASSLLMSYEQYF
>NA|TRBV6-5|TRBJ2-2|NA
TGTGCCAGCAGTCCCGGACGGAACACCGGGGAGCTGTTTTTT
CASSPGRNTGELFF
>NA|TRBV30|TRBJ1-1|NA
TGTGCCTGGAGTAGACACAGGGCCGTCAGACTCTTGAACACTGAAGCTTTCTTT
CAWSRHRAVRLLNTEAFF
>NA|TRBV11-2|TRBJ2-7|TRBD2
TGTGCCAGCAGCCAAGGACTAGCGGGACTAAACGAGCAGTACTTC
CASSQGLAGLNEQYF
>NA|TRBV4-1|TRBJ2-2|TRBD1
TGCGCCAGCAGGGACAGGGTCAACACCGGGGAGCTGTTTTTT
CASRDRVNTGELFF
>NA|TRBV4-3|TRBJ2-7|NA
TGCGCCAGCAGCCAAGAATCTGGGACACTACTCTACGAGCAGTACTTC
CASSQESGTLLYEQYF
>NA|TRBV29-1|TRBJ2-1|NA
TGCAGCGTCCTAAAGAGCGGGCGGAGCTCCTACAATGAGCAGTTCTTC
CSVLKSGRSSYNEQFF
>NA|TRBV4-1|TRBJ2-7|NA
TGCGCCAGCAGCCAAGGTATGGTTTACGAGCAGTACTTC
CASSQGMVYEQYF
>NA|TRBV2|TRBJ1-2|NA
TGTGCCAGCATCAGCAGCTCGGGTGGCTACACCTTC
CASISSSGGYTF